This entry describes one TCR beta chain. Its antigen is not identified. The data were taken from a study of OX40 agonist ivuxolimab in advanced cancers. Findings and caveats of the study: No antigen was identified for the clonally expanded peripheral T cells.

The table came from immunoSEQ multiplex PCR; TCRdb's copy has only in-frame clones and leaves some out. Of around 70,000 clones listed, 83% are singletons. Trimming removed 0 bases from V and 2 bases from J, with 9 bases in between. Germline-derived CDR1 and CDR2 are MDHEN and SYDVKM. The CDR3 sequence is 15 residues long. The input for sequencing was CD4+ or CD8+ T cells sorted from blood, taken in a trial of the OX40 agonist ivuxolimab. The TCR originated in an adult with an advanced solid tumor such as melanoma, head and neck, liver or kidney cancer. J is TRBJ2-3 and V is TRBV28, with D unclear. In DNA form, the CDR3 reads TGTGCCAGCAGTTTATGGGCCACCTCCACAGATACGCAGTATTTT. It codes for CASSLWATSTDTQYF.